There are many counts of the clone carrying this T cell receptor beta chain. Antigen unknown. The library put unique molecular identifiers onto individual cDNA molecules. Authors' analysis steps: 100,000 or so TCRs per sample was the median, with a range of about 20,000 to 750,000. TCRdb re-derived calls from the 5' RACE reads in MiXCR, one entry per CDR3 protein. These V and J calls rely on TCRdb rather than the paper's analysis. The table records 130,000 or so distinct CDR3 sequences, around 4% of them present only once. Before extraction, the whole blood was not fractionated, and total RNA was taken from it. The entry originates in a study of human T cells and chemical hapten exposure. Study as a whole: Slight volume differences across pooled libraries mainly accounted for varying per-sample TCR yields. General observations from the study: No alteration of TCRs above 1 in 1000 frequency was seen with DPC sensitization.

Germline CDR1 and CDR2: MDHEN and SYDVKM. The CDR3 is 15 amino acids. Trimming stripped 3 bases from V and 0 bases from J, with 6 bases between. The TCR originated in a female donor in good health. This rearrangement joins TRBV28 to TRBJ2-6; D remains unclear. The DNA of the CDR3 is TGTGCCAGCAGTTTCCCAGGCTCTGGGGCCAACGTCCTGACTTTC. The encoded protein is CASSFPGSGANVLTF.